This TCR beta chain was retrieved from a study of OX40 agonist ivuxolimab in advanced cancers. This table comes from immunoSEQ multiplex PCR, and its TCRdb copy is limited to in-frame clones, with some not included. The sample carries around 60,000 clones, over 75% recorded once. Study-level findings and limits: Antigens targeted by the expanded peripheral T cells were not determined. Researchers report that CD8+ T cells had, on average, more expanded clones than CD4+.

Autoimmune disease history or systemic immunosuppression was exclusionary. The timepoints at which blood was sampled were baseline, cycle 4 day 1, and cycle 7 day 1. A remark on this clone: Its matching antigen is unknown.

This CDR3 has 12 amino acids. V was cut by 8 bases and J by 4 bases, with 10 bases left in between. Germline-derived CDR1 and CDR2 are SNHLY and FYNNEI. J is TRBJ2-3 and V is TRBV2; D unclear. The receptor was isolated from an adult with an advanced solid tumor such as melanoma, head and neck, liver or kidney cancer. Here the sequenced sample was CD4+ or CD8+ T cells sorted from blood, taken in a trial of the OX40 agonist ivuxolimab. DNA of the CDR3: TGTGCCAGCGGGGATGGAGCAGATACGCAGTATTTT. Translating it yields CASGDGADTQYF.